The 10 T cell receptor beta chains listed next were all sequenced from one sample in a study of T-cell reconstitution after alpha-beta-depleted transplantation in children. Unique molecular identifiers were incorporated during preparation of the TCRbeta library. TCRdb re-called the PCR reads through MiXCR, storing one row per CDR3 protein. Of hundreds of thousands of distinct CDR3 sequences in the sample, around 17% were seen once. The specimen was PBMCs from the stem cell graft donor, collected from the stem cell graft. The receptors here all came from a human donor who donated a stem cell graft to a child with acute myeloid leukemia.

This clonotype has a handful of counts. The V call is TRBV20-1, the J call TRBJ2-3, with 9 bases lining up with TRBD2. CDR1 DFQATT and CDR2 SNEGSKA come from the germline V gene (reference sequence). The CDR3 is made up of 13 amino acids. The trim removed 7 bases at V and 1 base at J, leaving 3 bases unmatched. CDR3 region: CSVPSGGTDTQYF. The CDR3 DNA sequence: TGCAGTGTTCCTAGCGGGGGCACAGATACGCAGTATTTT.

There are many counts of this clonotype. This chain links TRBV20-1 with TRBJ1-2; D perhaps matches TRBD1 (5 bases). The V end was cut by 3 bases, the J end by 7 bases, with 12 bases between. CDR3 length equals 12 residues. The germline V gene encodes CDR1 DFQATT and CDR2 SNEGSKA (reference sequence). CDR3 sequence: CSASEGITGYTF. CDR3 in DNA: TGCAGTGCTAGTGAGGGGATTACTGGCTACACCTTC.

This clonotype appeared many times. This chain links TRBV20-1 with TRBJ1-5, with no clear D. The V end lost 6 bases, the J end lost 3 bases, and 15 bases lay between the germline ends. CDR3 length equals 14 residues. The germline CDR1 and CDR2 sequences are DFQATT and SNEGSKA (reference sequence). In DNA form, the CDR3 reads TGCAGTGCCCTCCCCCCCAGTAACAATCAGCCCCAGCATTTT. Protein product: CSALPPSNNQPQHF.

The genes are TRBV7-9 and TRBJ1-2, with D maybe TRBD1 (5 bases). The CDR3 runs 14 residues. V dropped 4 bases and J dropped 3 bases, with 12 bases sitting between them. In germline, CDR1 is SEHNR, CDR2 FQNEAQ (reference sequence). The DNA for the CDR3 is TGTGCCAGCAGCTGGGAGTCGGGGCACTATGGCTACACCTTC. Amino acids: CASSWESGHYGYTF. The full variable domain, rest sourced from reference TRBV7-9 and TRBJ1-2, is DTGVSQNPRHKITKRGQNVTFRCDPISEHNRLYWYRQTLGQGPEFLTYFQNEAQLEKSRLLSDRFSAERPKGSFSTLEIQRTEQGDSAMYLCASSWESGHYGYTFGSGTRLTVV.

This clonotype was counted at least ten times. The rearrangement uses TRBV29-1 and TRBJ2-3, with D possibly matching TRBD1 (5 bases). The CDR3 has 13 amino acids. Deletions cut 5 bases from V and 3 bases from J, with 12 bases between. Germline CDR1 SQVTM, CDR2 ANQGSEA. The CDR3 nucleotides are TGCAGCGTTCCCCAGGGTAGGACAGATACGCAGTATTTT. It translates to CSVPQGRTDTQYF.

The CDR3 bases are TGTGCCAGCAGCGTAGACGGGGGGGTCCAAGATGAGCAGTTCTTC. Translated: CASSVDGGVQDEQFF. The chain uses TRBV9 and TRBJ2-1; 8 bases agree with TRBD2. The CDR3 length is 15 residues. Germline V gene lookup returns CDR1 SGDLS and CDR2 YYNGEE. V was pared by 0 bases and J by 8 bases, with 7 bases of the junction left unmatched.

V usage is TRBV7-9 and J usage is TRBJ2-5, with TRBD1 identical over 7 bases. CDR3 length: 14 residues. V gave up 2 bases and J gave up 5 bases; unmatched junction bases: 5. Germline V lookup: CDR1 SEHNR, CDR2 FQNEAQ (reference sequence). This chain's CDR3 is CASSLQGGLETQYF. In DNA form, the CDR3 reads TGTGCCAGCAGCTTACAAGGGGGCCTGGAGACCCAGTACTTC.

In its sample, this clonotype was seen many times. The chain uses TRBV4-3 and TRBJ1-5; unclear D gene. Trimming removed 1 base from V and 2 bases from J, with 9 bases in between. Germline V gene sequence: CDR1 LGHNA, CDR2 YSLEER. This CDR3 is built from 15 residues. The CDR3 sequence is CASSQGRIGNQPQHF. DNA for the CDR3: TGCGCCAGCAGCCAAGGACGGATAGGCAATCAGCCCCAGCATTTT.

This clonotype turned up a few times. The chain uses TRBV11-3 and TRBJ2-7, with TRBD1 identical over 8 bases. The V and J ends lost 5 bases and 2 bases, in that order; junction bases with no gene match: 8. CDR1 and CDR2 from the germline V gene are SGHNT and YENEEA. The CDR3 consists of 15 residues. The CDR3, as DNA: TGTGCCAGCAGCCCCCGGACAGGGTTCGCCTACGAGCAGTACTTC. Translation: CASSPRTGFAYEQYF.

The rearrangement uses TRBV5-6 and TRBJ1-2, with 7 bases aligning to TRBD1. Trimming cost V 0 bases and J 6 bases; bases outside gene matches: 5. There are 14 residues in the CDR3. Germline loops: CDR1 SGHDT, CDR2 YYEEEE. This CDR3 reads CASSLGGGADGYTF. The CDR3 region has the DNA TGTGCCAGCAGCTTGGGAGGGGGCGCGGATGGCTACACCTTC.